Sequencing of this T cell receptor (beta chain) was carried out in a study of cytomegalovirus exposure and HLA in healthy donors. Study-level background: The approximately 120 validation repertoires used the same platform as the 550 to 700 first-cohort repertoires (as reported by a later analysis).

Libraries were prepared by immunoSEQ multiplex PCR; TCRdb keeps only in-frame clonotypes and omits some of them. Among 250,000 to 300,000 clones listed, nearly 90% were seen once. The ends were cut back, 0 bases at V and 5 bases at J, with 20 bases in the middle. The CDR3 has 19 residues. Notes on the study in general: The study listed about 150 cytomegalovirus-associated TCR beta chains. Through in vitro validation, a few CMV-associated chains were shown to be specific for CMV antigens. According to reports, the classifier identified cytomegalovirus status with high specificity and sensitivity.

As for this clone: The antigen is not known.

The sequence came from a woman in her late teens or twenties in good health and CMV-seronegative. The sequenced material came from PBMCs. The chain links TRBV23-1 to TRBJ1-6; TRBD1 is a possible D gene (6 bases). Being an ORF, TRBV23-1 has a function that is uncertain. The CDR3 protein is CASSQSEGGSSPNNSPLHF. Written as DNA, the CDR3 is TGCGCCAGCAGTCAATCAGAGGGGGGGTCCTCCCCCAATAATTCACCCCTCCACTTT.